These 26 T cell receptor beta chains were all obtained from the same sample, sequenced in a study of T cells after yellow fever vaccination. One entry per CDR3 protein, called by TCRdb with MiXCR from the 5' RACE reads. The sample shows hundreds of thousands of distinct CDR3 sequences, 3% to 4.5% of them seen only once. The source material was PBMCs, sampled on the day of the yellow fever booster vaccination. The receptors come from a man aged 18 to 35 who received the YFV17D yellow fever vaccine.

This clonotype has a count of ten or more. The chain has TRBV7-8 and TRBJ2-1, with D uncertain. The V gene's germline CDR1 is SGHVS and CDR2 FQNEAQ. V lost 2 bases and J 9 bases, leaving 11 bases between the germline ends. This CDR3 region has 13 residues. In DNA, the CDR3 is TGTGCCAGCAGCTTACGGGTATCCCGTGAGCAGTTCTTC. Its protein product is CASSLRVSREQFF.

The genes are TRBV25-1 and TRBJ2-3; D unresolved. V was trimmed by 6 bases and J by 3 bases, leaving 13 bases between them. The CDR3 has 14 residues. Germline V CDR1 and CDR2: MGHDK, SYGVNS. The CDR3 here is CASSDGATTDTQYF. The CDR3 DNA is TGTGCCAGCAGCGATGGAGCGACTACAGATACGCAGTATTTT.

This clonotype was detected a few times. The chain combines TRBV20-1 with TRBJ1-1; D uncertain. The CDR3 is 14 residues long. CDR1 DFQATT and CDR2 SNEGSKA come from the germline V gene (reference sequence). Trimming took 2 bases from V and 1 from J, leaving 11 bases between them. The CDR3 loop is CSARPAGGNTEAFF. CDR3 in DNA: TGCAGTGCTAGACCTGCGGGAGGGAACACTGAAGCTTTCTTT.

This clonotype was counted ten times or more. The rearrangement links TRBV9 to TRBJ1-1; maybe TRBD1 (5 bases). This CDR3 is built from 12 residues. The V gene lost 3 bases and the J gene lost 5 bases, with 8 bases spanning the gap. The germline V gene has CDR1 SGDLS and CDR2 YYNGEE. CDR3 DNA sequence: TGTGCCAGCAGCGGGGGGAGAACTGAAGCTTTCTTT. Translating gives CASSGGRTEAFF.

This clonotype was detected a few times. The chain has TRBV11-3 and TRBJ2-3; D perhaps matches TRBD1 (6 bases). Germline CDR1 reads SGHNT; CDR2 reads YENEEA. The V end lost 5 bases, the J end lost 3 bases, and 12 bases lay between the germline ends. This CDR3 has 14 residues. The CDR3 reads CASSPSQGTDTQYF. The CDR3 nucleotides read TGTGCCAGCAGCCCCTCCCAGGGGACAGATACGCAGTATTTT.

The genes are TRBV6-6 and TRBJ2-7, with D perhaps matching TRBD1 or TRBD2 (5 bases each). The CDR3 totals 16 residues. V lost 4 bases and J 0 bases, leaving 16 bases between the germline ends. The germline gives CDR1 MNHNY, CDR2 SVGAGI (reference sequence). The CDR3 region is CASSSPSYGASYEQYF. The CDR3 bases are TGTGCCAGCAGTTCTCCCTCTTACGGGGCCTCCTACGAGCAGTACTTC.

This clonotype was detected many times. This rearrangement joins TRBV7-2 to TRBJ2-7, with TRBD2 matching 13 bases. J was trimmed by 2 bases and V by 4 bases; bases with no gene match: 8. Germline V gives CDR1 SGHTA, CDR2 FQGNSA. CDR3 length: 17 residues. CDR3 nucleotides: TGTGCCAGCAGCTCATACGGACTAGCGGGGGCCACCTACGAGCAGTACTTC. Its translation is CASSSYGLAGATYEQYF.

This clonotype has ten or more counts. CDR3 in DNA: TGTGCCACCCTCAGGCCGGGTGGCACAGATACGCAGTATTTT. This gives the protein CATLRPGGTDTQYF. The chain is built from TRBV7-2 and TRBJ2-3; D not certain. The CDR3 has 14 amino acids. CDR1 is SGHTA and CDR2 is FQGNSA in the germline V gene. Trimming left V 10 bases short and J 1 base short, with 15 bases between.

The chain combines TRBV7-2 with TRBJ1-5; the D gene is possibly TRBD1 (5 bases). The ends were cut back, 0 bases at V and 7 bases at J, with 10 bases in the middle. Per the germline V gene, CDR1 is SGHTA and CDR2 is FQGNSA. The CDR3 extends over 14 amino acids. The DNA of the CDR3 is TGTGCCAGCAGCTTAGCGGCAGGGTCACAGCCCCAGCATTTT. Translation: CASSLAAGSQPQHF.

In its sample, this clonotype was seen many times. The chain's CDR3 is CAISERAQGSQYF. CDR3 DNA: TGTGCCATCAGTGAACGGGCCCAAGGGTCCCAGTACTTC. The rearrangement uses TRBV10-3 and TRBJ2-5, with D unclear. The CDR3 spans 13 residues. Germline V gene sequence: CDR1 ENHRY, CDR2 SYGVKD. The V end lost 3 bases, the J end lost 9 bases, and 14 bases lay between the germline ends.

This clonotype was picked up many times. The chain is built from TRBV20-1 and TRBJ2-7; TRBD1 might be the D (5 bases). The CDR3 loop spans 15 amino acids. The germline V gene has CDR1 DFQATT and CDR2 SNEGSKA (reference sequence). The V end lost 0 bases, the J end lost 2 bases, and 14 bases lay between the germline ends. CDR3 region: CSARDPWQGTYEQYF. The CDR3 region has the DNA TGCAGTGCTAGAGATCCTTGGCAGGGAACCTACGAGCAGTACTTC.

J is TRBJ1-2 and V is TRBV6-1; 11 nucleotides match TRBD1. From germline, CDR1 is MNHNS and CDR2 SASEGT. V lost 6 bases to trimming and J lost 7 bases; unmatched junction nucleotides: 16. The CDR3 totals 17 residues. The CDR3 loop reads CASSKEMDRGLWLGYTF. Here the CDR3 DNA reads TGTGCCAGCAGCAAGGAGATGGACAGGGGGCTGTGGCTTGGCTACACCTTC.

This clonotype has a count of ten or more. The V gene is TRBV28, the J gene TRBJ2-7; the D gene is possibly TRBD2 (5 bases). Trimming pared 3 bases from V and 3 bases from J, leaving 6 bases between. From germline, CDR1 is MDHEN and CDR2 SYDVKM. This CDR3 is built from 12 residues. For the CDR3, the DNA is TGTGCCAGCAGTTTCCGGGACTACGAGCAGTACGTC. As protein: CASSFRDYEQYV.

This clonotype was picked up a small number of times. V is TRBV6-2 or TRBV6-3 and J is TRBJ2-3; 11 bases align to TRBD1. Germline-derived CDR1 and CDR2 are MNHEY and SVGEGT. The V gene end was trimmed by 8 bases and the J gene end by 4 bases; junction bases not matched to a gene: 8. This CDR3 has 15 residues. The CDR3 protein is CASGDRTGGPDTQYF. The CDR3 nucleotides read TGTGCCAGCGGGGACCGGACAGGGGGCCCAGATACGCAGTATTTT.

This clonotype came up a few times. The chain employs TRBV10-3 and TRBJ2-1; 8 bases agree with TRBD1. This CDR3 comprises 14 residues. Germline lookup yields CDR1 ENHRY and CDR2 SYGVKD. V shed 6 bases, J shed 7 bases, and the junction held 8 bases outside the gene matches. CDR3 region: CAIRAGTGINEQFF. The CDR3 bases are TGTGCCATCAGGGCCGGGACAGGAATTAATGAGCAGTTCTTC.

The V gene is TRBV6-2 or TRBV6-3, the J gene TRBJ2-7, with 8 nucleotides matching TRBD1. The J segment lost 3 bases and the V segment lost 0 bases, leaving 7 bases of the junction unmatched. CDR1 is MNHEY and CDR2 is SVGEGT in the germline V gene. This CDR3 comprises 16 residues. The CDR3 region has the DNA TGTGCCAGCAGTTACTCGGTCGGGACAGGAAACTACGAGCAGTACTTC. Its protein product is CASSYSVGTGNYEQYF.

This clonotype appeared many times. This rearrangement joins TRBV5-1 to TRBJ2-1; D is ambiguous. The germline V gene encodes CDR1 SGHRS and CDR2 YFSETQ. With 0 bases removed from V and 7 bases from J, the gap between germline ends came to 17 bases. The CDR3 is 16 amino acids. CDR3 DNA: TGCGCCAGCAGCTTGGTATTCGGAGCTCTTAGGAATGAGCAGTTCTTC. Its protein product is CASSLVFGALRNEQFF.

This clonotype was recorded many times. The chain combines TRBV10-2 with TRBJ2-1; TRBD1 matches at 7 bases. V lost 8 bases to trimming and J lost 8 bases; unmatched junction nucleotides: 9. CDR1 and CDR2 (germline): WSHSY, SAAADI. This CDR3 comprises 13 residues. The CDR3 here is CASADRDDDEQFF. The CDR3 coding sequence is TGCGCCAGCGCCGACAGGGACGATGATGAGCAGTTCTTC.

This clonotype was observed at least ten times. The CDR3 protein is CASSRNRRDETQYF. The CDR3 DNA sequence: TGTGCCAGCAGCCGGAATAGGAGGGACGAGACCCAGTACTTC. The chain employs TRBV7-2 and TRBJ2-5; a weak D match, TRBD2 (6 bases). Looked up from germline, CDR1 is SGHTA and CDR2 is FQGNSA. The CDR3 loop spans 14 amino acids. V lost 5 bases and J 5 bases, leaving 15 bases between the germline ends.

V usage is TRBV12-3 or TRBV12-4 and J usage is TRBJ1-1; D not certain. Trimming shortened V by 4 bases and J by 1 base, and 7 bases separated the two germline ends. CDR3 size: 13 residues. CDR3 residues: CASSSETNTEAFF. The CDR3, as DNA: TGTGCCAGCAGTTCAGAAACGAACACTGAAGCTTTCTTT.

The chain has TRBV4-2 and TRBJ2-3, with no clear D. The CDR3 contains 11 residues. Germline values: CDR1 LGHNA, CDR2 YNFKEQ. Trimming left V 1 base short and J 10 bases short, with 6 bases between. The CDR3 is CASSQADAQYF. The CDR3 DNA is TGTGCCAGCAGCCAAGCCGATGCGCAGTATTTT.

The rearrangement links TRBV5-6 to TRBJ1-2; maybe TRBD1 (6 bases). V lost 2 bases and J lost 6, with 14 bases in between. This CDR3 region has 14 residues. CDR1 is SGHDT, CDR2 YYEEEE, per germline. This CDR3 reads CASSLPGGEDGYTF. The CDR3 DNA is TGTGCCAGCAGCTTACCGGGGGGCGAGGATGGCTACACCTTC.

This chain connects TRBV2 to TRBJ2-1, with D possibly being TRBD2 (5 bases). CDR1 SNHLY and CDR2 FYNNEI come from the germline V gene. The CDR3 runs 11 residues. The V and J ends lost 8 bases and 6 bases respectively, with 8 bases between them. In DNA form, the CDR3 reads TGTGCCAGCGGACTCGGCAATGAGCAGTTCTTC. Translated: CASGLGNEQFF.

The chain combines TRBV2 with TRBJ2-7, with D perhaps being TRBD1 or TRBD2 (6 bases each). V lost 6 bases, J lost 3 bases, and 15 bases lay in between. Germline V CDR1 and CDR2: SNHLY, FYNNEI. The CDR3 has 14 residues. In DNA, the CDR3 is TGTGCCAGCAGGGTGGGGGGACAAAACTACGAGCAGTACGTC. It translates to CASRVGGQNYEQYV.

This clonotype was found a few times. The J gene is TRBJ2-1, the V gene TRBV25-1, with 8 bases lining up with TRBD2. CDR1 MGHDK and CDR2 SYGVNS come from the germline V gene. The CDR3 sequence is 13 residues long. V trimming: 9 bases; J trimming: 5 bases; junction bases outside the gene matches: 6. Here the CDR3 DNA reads TGTGCCAGTTCGGGGGGGCTAAACAATGAGCAGTTCTTC. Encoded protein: CASSGGLNNEQFF.

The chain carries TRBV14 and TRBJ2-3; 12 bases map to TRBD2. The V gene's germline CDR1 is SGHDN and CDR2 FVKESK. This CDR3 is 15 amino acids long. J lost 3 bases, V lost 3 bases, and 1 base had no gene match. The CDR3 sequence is CASSHGLAGTDTQYF. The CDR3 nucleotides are TGTGCCAGCAGCCATGGACTAGCGGGGACAGATACGCAGTATTTT.